The T cell receptor (beta chain) under discussion was sequenced for a study of cytomegalovirus exposure and HLA in healthy donors. Study results and limitations: In a later analysis, specific HLA alleles were associated with 15,000 to 20,000 TCR beta sequences at a 0.05 false discovery rate. It was confirmed in vitro that three of the CMV-associated chains were specific for CMV antigens. The authors assumed roughly uniform sequencing depth across donors for presence/absence analyses.

The study ran its PCR with 60 Vbeta and 13 Jbeta primers. The protocol was immunoSEQ multiplex PCR, while the TCRdb copy is restricted to in-frame clones and leaves out a portion. The sample yields 30,000 to 40,000 clones, roughly 82% seen once. Whereas donors were nominally healthy upon sampling, unrecorded immune exposures were probable. The trim removed 1 base at V and 5 bases at J, leaving 11 bases unmatched. Germline CDR1 and CDR2: SGHDN and FVKESK. The CDR3 is 16 amino acids. A note on this clone: Antigen: not known.

The rearrangement uses TRBV14 and TRBJ2-7; 7 nucleotides align to TRBD2. Sequenced material: PBMCs. The TCR sequence derives from a woman aged 18 to 35 in good health and CMV-seropositive. CDR3 DNA sequence: TGTGCCAGCAGCCAAGGCCTCGGGCAGCGGGGCCACGAGCAGTACTTC. This translates into CASSQGLGQRGHEQYF.